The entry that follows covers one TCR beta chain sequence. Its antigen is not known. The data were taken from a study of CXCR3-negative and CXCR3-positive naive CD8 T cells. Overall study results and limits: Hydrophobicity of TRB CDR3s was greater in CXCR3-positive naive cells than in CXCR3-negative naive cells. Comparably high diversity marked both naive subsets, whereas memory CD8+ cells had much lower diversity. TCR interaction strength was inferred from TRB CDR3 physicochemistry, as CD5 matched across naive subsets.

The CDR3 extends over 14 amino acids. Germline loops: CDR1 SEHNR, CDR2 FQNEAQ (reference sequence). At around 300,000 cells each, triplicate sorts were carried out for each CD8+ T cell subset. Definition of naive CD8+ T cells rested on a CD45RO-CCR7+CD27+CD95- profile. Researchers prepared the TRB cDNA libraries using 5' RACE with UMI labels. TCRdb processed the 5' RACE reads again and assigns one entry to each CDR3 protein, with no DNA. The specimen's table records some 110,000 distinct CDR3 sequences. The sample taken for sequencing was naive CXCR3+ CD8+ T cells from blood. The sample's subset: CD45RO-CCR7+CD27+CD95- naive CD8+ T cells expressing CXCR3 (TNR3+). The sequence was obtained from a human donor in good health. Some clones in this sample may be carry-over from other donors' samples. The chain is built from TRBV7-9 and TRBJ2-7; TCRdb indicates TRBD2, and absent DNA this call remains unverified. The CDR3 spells CASTPSGLQYEQYF.